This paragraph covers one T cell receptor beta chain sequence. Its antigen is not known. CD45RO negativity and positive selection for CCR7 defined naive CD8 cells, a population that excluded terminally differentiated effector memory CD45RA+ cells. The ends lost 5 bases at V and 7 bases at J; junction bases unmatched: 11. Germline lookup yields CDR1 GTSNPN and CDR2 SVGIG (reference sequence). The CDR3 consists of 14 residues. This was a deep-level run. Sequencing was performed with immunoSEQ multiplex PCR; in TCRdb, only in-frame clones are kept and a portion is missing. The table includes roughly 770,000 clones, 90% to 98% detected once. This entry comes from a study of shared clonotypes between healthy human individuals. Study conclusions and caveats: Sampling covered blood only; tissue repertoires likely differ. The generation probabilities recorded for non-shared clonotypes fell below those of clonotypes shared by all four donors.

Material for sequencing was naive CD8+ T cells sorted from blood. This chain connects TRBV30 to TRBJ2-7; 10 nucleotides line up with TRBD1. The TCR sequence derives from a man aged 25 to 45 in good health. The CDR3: CAWGTGTGVWEQYF. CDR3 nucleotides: TGTGCCTGGGGCACCGGGACAGGGGTTTGGGAGCAGTACTTC.